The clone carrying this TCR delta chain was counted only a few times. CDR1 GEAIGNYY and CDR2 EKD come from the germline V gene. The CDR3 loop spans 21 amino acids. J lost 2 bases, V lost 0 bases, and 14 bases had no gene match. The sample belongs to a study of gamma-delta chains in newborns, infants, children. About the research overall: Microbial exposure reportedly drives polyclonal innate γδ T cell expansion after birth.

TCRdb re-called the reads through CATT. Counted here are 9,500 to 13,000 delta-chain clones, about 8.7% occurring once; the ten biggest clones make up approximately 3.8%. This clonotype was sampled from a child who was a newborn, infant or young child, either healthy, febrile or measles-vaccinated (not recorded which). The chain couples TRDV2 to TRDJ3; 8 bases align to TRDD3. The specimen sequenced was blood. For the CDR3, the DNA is TGTGCCTGTGACACCTCTTATGATGGGGGATCCATAACCTGGGACACCCGACAGATGTTTTTC. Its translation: CACDTSYDGGSITWDTRQMFF.